Sequencing of this TCR beta chain was carried out in a study of blood T cell repertoires in COVID-19. Study-wide background: Sites in the United States, Italy and Spain provided acute and convalescent COVID-19 samples. Sources were T cells, B-cell-depleted T cells, or PBMCs; the material itself was cDNA or gDNA.

Germline lookup yields CDR1 SGHRS and CDR2 YFSETQ. The CDR3 length is 14 residues. The ends were cut back, 4 bases at V and 5 bases at J, with 13 bases in the middle. Authors' data handling: By means of reference gene primer amplification, nucleated cell counts were estimated. Sequenced by immunoSEQ multiplex PCR; TCRdb stores in-frame clones only, minus some. That table is the source of V, J and clone size, and D and trimming were worked out from the DNA. The sample has over 140,000 clones, roughly four fifths seen once. The V gene is TRBV5-1, the J gene TRBJ2-1, with D possibly TRBD2 on 6 matching bases. The sequence was collected from a woman aged 80 or over with active or convalescent COVID-19. The sequenced sample was peripheral blood. CDR3 protein: CASSPGLIDNEQFF. In DNA form, the CDR3 reads TGCGCCAGCAGCCCGGGACTTATAGACAATGAGCAGTTCTTC.